The entry that follows covers one T cell receptor beta chain sequence. Authors' methods: Amplification with reference gene primers provided the estimates of nucleated cell counts. Method: immunoSEQ multiplex PCR; TCRdb's copy keeps in-frame clones and lacks some. The V and J calls and the clone size are those of that table, but D and trimming were determined from the DNA. Of hundreds of thousands of clones in the sample, about 80% were seen once. This sample was taken from a study of blood T cell repertoires in COVID-19. Study as a whole: Sites in the United States, Italy and Spain provided acute and convalescent COVID-19 samples.

Self-reported history from a screening survey and questionnaire set each donor's cohort. Germline V gene lookup returns CDR1 SGHVS and CDR2 FQNEAQ. The CDR3 sequence is 11 residues long. V gave up 7 bases and J gave up 5 bases, with 8 bases separating them. The chain is built from TRBV7-8 and TRBJ2-5; D is unclear. The receptor was derived from a man between 25 and 39 years old with acute COVID-19. The specimen was PBMCs or T cells enriched from blood (not recorded which). This CDR3 reads CASNIGETQYF. The CDR3 nucleotides are TGTGCCAGCAACATCGGGGAGACCCAGTACTTC.